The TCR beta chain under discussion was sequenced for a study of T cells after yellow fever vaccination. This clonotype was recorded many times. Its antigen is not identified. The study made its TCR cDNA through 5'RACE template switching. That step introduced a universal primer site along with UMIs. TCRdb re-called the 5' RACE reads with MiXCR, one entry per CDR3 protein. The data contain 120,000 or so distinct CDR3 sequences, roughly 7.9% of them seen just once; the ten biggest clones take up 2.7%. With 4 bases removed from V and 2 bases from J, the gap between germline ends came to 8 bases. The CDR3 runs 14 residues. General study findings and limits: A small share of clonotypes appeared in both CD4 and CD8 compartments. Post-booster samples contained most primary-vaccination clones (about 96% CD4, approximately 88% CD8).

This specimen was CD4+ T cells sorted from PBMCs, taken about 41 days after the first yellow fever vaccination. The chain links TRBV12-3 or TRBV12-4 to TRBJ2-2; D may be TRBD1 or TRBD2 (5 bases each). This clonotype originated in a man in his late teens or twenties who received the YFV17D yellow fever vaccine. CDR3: CASSWGPNTGELFF. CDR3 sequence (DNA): TGTGCCAGCAGTTGGGGACCTAACACCGGGGAGCTGTTTTTT.